This passage covers 20 T cell receptor beta chains from one sample sequenced in a study of post-analysis software for immune sequencing data. Study-level points and caveats: Relative to controls, patients had five TRBV segments at higher frequency, with TRBV5-6, TRBV5-1 and TRBV20-1 among these.

TCR beta libraries were prepared from cDNA with unique molecular identifiers. TCRdb itself ran the PCR reads through MiXCR, one entry per CDR3 protein. Here the sample spans about 260,000 distinct CDR3 sequences, 36% being singletons. Antigen specificity for these receptors is unknown. Sequences were obtained from blood. These receptor sequences come from a girl under 18 with multiple sclerosis.

This chain connects TRBV28 to TRBJ2-3; weak D call: TRBD1 (6 bases). V shed 3 bases and J shed 2 bases, with 12 bases lying between them. The germline gives CDR1 MDHEN, CDR2 SYDVKM. The CDR3 totals 15 residues. For the CDR3, the DNA is TGTGCCAGCAGTTTGCCCAGGGGTTACACAGATACGCAGTATTTT. This encodes CASSLPRGYTDTQYF.

V and J are TRBV7-9 and TRBJ2-4, with no clear D. Trimming removed 5 bases at V and 0 bases at J, with 14 bases between. CDR1 and CDR2 from the germline V gene are SEHNR and FQNEAQ (reference sequence). This CDR3 is 16 amino acids long. CDR3 amino acids: CASSQGLGLAKNIQYF. The DNA of the CDR3 is TGTGCCAGCAGCCAAGGCCTGGGATTAGCCAAAAACATTCAGTACTTC.

This clonotype was counted a single time. One junction end does not reproduce the germline sequence, and a read error may be involved. This chain connects TRBV10-3 to TRBJ2-1; TRBD2 aligns across 11 bases. CDR1 and CDR2 from the germline V gene are ENHRY and SYGVKD. The CDR3 totals 14 residues. CDR3 sequence reads: CASSDSGGANEQFF. The CDR3 nucleotides are TGTGCCAGCAGTGATAGCGGGGGGGCCAATGAGCAGTTCTTC.

This clonotype was seen only a few times. The V call is TRBV5-1, the J call TRBJ2-3; TRBD2 aligns across 13 bases. The CDR3 is made up of 16 amino acids. Germline lookup yields CDR1 SGHRS and CDR2 YFSETQ. The junction had 7 bases not matched to a gene; V was cut back by 4 bases and J by 5 bases. Here the CDR3 reads CASSQGLAGDGDTQYF. CDR3 DNA: TGCGCCAGCAGCCAAGGACTAGCGGGAGATGGAGATACGCAGTATTTT.

This clonotype showed up many times. The CDR3 sequence: CSTSSDSSNQPQHF. The CDR3 coding sequence is TGCAGCACCTCATCGGACAGCAGCAATCAGCCCCAGCATTTT. The V call is TRBV20-1, the J call TRBJ1-5; TRBD1 might be the D (6 bases). Germline V gives CDR1 DFQATT, CDR2 SNEGSKA (reference sequence). The CDR3 runs 14 residues.

V is TRBV4-2 and J is TRBJ2-3, with D unresolved. Germline-derived CDR1 and CDR2 are LGHNA and YNFKEQ. Deletions cut 3 bases from V and 1 base from J, with 11 bases between. This CDR3 spans 15 amino acids. CDR3 DNA sequence: TGTGCCAGCAGCCAGCTTCTAAGAGGCACAGATACGCAGTATTTT. Amino acid sequence: CASSQLLRGTDTQYF.

The rearrangement joins TRBV3-1 to TRBJ1-3; D unclear. Germline CDR1 reads LGHDT; CDR2 reads YNNKEL (reference sequence). The CDR3 runs 16 residues. V was trimmed by 6 bases and J by 2 bases, leaving 17 bases between them. This CDR3 reads CASRAKLTGAGNTIYF. DNA of the CDR3: TGTGCCAGCAGAGCCAAGTTGACGGGTGCTGGAAACACCATATATTTT.

In the case of this clonotype: Since a much larger clone is just one base distant, this may be a read error. The CDR3 here is CAICLSGSPTDTQYF. The CDR3 DNA is TGTGCCATCTGTCTTAGCGGATCTCCCACAGATACGCAGTATTTT. The chain combines TRBV10-3 with TRBJ2-3; D might be TRBD2 (6 bases). Germline V gene sequence: CDR1 ENHRY, CDR2 SYGVKD. V lost 8 bases and J 2 bases, leaving 17 bases between the germline ends. The CDR3 extends over 15 amino acids.

The chain carries TRBV20-1 and TRBJ2-7; D possibly corresponds to TRBD1 (6 bases). The V gene's germline CDR1 is DFQATT and CDR2 SNEGSKA (reference sequence). The CDR3 has 16 amino acids. V gave up 1 base and J gave up 0 bases, with 16 bases separating them. In nucleotides, the CDR3 is TGCAGTGCTAGAGCTCTAACAGGGTTGAGCTCCTACGAGCAGTACTTC. Protein: CSARALTGLSSYEQYF.

This clonotype was seen only a few times. A read error is possible here, since a much larger clone lies one base away. The chain combines TRBV5-5 with TRBJ1-5; TRBD1 matches at 7 bases. V lost 4 bases to trimming and J lost 3 bases; unmatched junction nucleotides: 4. The CDR3 length is 14 residues. Germline values: CDR1 SGHKS, CDR2 YYEKEE (reference sequence). The CDR3 loop reads CASSAGQYNQPQHF. Written as DNA, the CDR3 is TGTGCCAGCAGCGCGGGACAGTACAATCAGCCCCAGCATTTT.

This sequence joins TRBV12-3 or TRBV12-4 and TRBJ2-3; D may correspond to TRBD1 or TRBD2 (5 bases each). The CDR3 is 13 amino acids. Trimming removed 6 bases from V and 1 base from J, with 8 bases in between. The CDR3 bases are TGTGCCAGCAGGAGAGGGGGCACAGATACGCAGTATTTT. Translation gives CASRRGGTDTQYF.

The table lists this clonotype with a few counts. This rearrangement joins TRBV3-1 to TRBJ1-1; D may be TRBD1 (5 bases). With 1 base removed from V and 2 bases from J, the gap between germline ends came to 14 bases. The CDR3 runs 16 residues. Germline V gives CDR1 LGHDT, CDR2 YNNKEL (reference sequence). The chain's CDR3 is CASSQAGSLRNTEAFF. The CDR3 DNA reads TGTGCCAGCAGCCAAGCAGGGTCCTTACGAAACACTGAAGCTTTCTTT.

Worth noting for this clonotype: This may arise from a read error, as a much more abundant clone is one base away. This chain uses TRBV2 with TRBJ2-1, with TRBD2 matching 10 bases. The assigned J gene may be wrong: the sequence end matches TRBJ2-7 better. The CDR3 runs 15 residues. The germline V gene has CDR1 SNHLY and CDR2 FYNNEI. The CDR3 sequence is CASTTGTSVSNEQYF. CDR3 sequence (DNA): TGTGCCAGCACAACCGGGACTAGCGTCTCCAATGAGCAGTACTTC.

This clonotype came up a few times. A much larger clone differs from this one at a single base, so this may be a read error. The chain couples TRBV7-2 to TRBJ2-1, with D tentatively TRBD2 (7 bases). The CDR3 runs 16 residues. Germline V CDR1 and CDR2: SGHTA, FQGNSA. As DNA, the CDR3 is TGTGCCAGCACCTTACGGGGGGCAACGTCTACAGATGAGCAGTTCTTC. Encoded protein: CASTLRGATSTDEQFF.

The V and J genes are TRBV5-1 and TRBJ1-1; 10 nucleotides agree with TRBD1. The junction had 7 bases not matched to a gene; V was cut back by 4 bases and J by 4 bases. In germline, CDR1 is SGHRS, CDR2 YFSETQ. This CDR3 is built from 15 residues. In DNA form, the CDR3 reads TGCGCCAGCAGCGAAGACAGGGGGCTGGCCACTGAAGCTTTCTTT. It specifies CASSEDRGLATEAFF.

At least ten counts were recorded for this clonotype. The chain carries TRBV13 and TRBJ1-2; maybe TRBD1 (5 bases). Per germline, CDR1 PRHDT and CDR2 FYEKMQ (reference sequence). The CDR3 contains 15 residues. V gave up 5 bases and J gave up 3 bases, with 16 bases separating them. In DNA, the CDR3 is TGTGCCAGCAGCCACCGACAGATAGGGGACTATGGCTACACCTTC. This sequence encodes CASSHRQIGDYGYTF.

The genes are TRBV12-3 or TRBV12-4 and TRBJ2-1, with D possibly TRBD2 on 6 matching bases. The CDR3 has 15 amino acids. V lost 2 bases to trimming and J lost 6 bases, with 14 bases between them. The CDR3 loop is CASSLYGSAINEQFF. The CDR3 DNA follows: TGTGCCAGCAGTTTATACGGGAGCGCGATCAATGAGCAGTTCTTC.

Ten or more counts support this clonotype. This chain connects TRBV10-3 to TRBJ2-1, with 10 nucleotides matching TRBD1. The CDR3 has 13 residues. The V gene end was trimmed by 9 bases and the J gene end by 7 bases; junction bases not matched to a gene: 6. Germline loops: CDR1 ENHRY, CDR2 SYGVKD. CDR3 sequence: CAIAGTGVNEQFF. The CDR3 DNA follows: TGTGCCATTGCCGGGACAGGGGTGAATGAGCAGTTCTTC.

This clonotype was seen at least ten times. The chain uses TRBV20-1 and TRBJ1-2, with D perhaps TRBD1 (5 bases). Germline loops: CDR1 DFQATT, CDR2 SNEGSKA (reference sequence). Trimming pared 5 bases from V and 1 base from J, leaving 8 bases between. CDR3 length: 12 amino acids. CDR3 loop: CSAPQGNYGYTF. Here the CDR3 DNA reads TGCAGTGCTCCCCAGGGTAACTATGGCTACACCTTC.

This clonotype was seen more than once but under ten times. The chain couples TRBV20-1 to TRBJ1-1; D gene ambiguous. V shed 6 bases and J shed 3 bases, with 14 bases lying between them. The CDR3 is 13 amino acids. Germline V gene sequence: CDR1 DFQATT, CDR2 SNEGSKA (reference sequence). The DNA for the CDR3 is TGCAGTGCGGTACAGTGGGCGGACACTGAAGCTTTCTTT. Translating gives CSAVQWADTEAFF.